Sequencing of this TCR beta chain was carried out in a study of Graves' ophthalmopathy and Graves' hyperthyroidism. This clonotype was detected many times. RNA transcripts yielded amplified TCR beta CDR3 regions. HTBI primers primed a first-round RT-PCR, and a second-round multiplex PCR followed. MiXCR, run by TCRdb on the multiplex PCR reads, gives a single entry per CDR3 protein. The table includes under 250,000 distinct CDR3 sequences, 20% to 25% detected once. V lost 3 bases, J lost 5 bases, and 13 bases lay in between. CDR3 length: 14 residues. Germline values: CDR1 SGHAT, CDR2 FQNNGV. Material: peripheral blood. The chain uses TRBV11-2 and TRBJ1-1; possible D gene TRBD1, 5 bases. The origin of this receptor is a woman aged 45-59 years with Graves' ophthalmopathy. CDR3 nucleotide sequence: TGTGCCAGCAGCTTTGGGGCGGAGGGGACTGAAGCTTTCTTT. The encoded protein is CASSFGAEGTEAFF. Complete variable domain (other parts from reference TRBV11-2 and TRBJ1-1): EAGVAQSPRYKIIEKRQSVAFWCNPISGHATLYWYQQILGQGPKLLIQFQNNGVVDDSQLPKDRFSAERLKGVDSTLKIQPAKLEDSAVYLCASSFGAEGTEAFFGQGTRLTVV.